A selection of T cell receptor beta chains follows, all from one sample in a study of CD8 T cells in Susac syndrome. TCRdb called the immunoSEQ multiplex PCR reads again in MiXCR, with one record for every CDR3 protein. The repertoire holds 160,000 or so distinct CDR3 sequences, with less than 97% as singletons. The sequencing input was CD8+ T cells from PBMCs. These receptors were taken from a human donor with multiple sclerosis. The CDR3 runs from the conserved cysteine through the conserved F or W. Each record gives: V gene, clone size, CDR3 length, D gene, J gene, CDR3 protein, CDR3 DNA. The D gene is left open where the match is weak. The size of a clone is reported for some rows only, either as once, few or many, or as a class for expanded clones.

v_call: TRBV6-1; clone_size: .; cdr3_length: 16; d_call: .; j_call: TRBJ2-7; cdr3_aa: CASSEAAGEGSYEQYF; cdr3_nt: TGTGCCAGCAGTGAAGCGGCAGGGGAAGGGTCCTACGAGCAGTACTTC
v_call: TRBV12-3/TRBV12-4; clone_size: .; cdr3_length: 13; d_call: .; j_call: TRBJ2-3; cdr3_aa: CASSRTDTDTQYF; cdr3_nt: TGTGCCAGCAGTCGGACAGACACAGATACGCAGTATTTT
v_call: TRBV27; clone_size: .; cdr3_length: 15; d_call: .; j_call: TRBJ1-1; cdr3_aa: CASSPYEGSNTEAFF; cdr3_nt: TGTGCCAGCAGCCCCTATGAGGGATCGAACACTGAAGCTTTCTTT
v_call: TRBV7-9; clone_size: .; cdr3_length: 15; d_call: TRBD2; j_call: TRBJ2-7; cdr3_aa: CASSLGLAVPYEQYF; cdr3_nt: TGTGCCAGCAGCTTGGGTCTAGCGGTCCCCTACGAGCAGTACTTC
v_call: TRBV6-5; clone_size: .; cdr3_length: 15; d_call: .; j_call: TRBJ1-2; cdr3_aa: CASSYGGTTNYGYTF; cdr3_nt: TGTGCCAGCAGTTACGGGGGGACCACAAACTATGGCTACACCTTC
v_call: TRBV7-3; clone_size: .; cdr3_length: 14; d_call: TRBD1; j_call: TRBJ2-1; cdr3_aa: CASSPGTGVNEQFF; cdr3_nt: TGTGCCAGCAGTCCCGGGACAGGAGTCAATGAGCAGTTCTTC
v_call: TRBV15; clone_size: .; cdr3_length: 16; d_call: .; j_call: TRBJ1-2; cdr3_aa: CATSRSYESANYGYTF; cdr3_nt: TGTGCCACCAGCAGATCGTACGAGTCCGCTAACTATGGCTACACCTTC
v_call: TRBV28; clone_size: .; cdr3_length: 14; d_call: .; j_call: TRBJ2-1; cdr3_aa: CASSLIRGDNEQFF; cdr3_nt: TGTGCCAGCAGTTTGATCCGGGGCGACAATGAGCAGTTCTTC
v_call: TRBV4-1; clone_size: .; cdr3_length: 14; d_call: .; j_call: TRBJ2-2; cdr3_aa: CASSQDAATGELFF; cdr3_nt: TGCGCCAGCAGCCAAGATGCGGCCACCGGGGAGCTGTTTTTT
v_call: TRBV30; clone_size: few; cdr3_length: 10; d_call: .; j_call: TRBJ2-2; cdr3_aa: CAWNPGELFF; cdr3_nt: TGTGCCTGGAATCCCGGGGAGCTGTTTTTT
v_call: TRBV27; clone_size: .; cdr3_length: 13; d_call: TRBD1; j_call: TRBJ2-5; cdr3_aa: CASSMDRGETQYF; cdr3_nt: TGTGCCAGCAGTATGGACAGGGGGGAGACCCAGTACTTC
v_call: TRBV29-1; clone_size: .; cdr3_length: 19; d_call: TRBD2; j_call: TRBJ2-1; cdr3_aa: CSVEVITSGDSRYYNEQFF; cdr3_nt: TGCAGCGTTGAAGTTATTACTAGCGGGGACAGTAGATATTACAATGAGCAGTTCTTC
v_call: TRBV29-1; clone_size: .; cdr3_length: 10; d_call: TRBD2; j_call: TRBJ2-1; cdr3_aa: CSVAGGPEFF; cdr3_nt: TGCAGCGTTGCGGGGGGGCCGGAGTTCTTC
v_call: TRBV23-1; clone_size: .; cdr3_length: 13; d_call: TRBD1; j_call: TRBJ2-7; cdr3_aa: CASSEQGYGEQYF; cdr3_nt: TGCGCCAGCAGTGAACAGGGGTACGGCGAGCAGTACTTC
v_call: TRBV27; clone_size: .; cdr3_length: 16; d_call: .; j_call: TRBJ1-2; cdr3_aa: CASSPGTRRSNYGYTF; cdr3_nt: TGTGCCAGCAGTCCAGGGACGCGACGGTCGAACTATGGCTACACCTTC
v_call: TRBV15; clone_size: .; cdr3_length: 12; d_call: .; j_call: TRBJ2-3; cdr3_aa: CATKALGDTQYF; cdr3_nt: TGTGCCACCAAGGCCCTAGGAGATACGCAGTATTTT
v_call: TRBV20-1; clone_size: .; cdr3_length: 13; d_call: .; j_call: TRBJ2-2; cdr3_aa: CSASGLNTGELFF; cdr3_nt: TGCAGTGCTAGCGGGTTGAACACCGGGGAGCTGTTTTTT
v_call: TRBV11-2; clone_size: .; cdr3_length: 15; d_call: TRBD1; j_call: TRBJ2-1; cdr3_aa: CASSSYQDRVNEQFF; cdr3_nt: TGTGCCAGCAGCTCCTACCAAGACAGGGTAAATGAGCAGTTCTTC
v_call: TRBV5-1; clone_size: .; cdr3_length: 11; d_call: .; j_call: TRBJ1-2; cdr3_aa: CASTSGYGYTF; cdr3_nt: TGCGCCAGCACGTCGGGCTATGGCTACACCTTC
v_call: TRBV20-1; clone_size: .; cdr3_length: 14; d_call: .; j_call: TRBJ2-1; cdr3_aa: CSASWEAFGDEQFF; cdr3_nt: TGCAGTGCTAGTTGGGAGGCCTTCGGCGATGAGCAGTTCTTC
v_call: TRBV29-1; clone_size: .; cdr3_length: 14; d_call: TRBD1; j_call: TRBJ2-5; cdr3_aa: CSVRQGENQETQYF; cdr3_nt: TGCAGCGTTAGACAGGGCGAGAACCAAGAGACCCAGTACTTC
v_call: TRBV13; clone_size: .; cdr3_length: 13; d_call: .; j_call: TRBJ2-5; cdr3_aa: CASSSVGKETQYF; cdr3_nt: TGTGCCAGCAGCTCAGTCGGAAAAGAGACCCAGTACTTC
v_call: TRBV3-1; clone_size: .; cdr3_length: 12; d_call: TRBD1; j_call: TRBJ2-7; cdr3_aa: CASSLQGALAHF; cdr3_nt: TGTGCCAGCAGCCTACAGGGGGCCCTAGCCCACTTC
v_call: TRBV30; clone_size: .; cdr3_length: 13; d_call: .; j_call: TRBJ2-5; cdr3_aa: CAGTHLTLETQYF; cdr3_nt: TGTGCCGGGACCCACTTGACCCTAGAGACCCAGTACTTC
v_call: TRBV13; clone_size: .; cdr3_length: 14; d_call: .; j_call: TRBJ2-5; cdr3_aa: CASSPRGPAETQYF; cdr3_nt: TGTGCCAGCAGCCCCAGAGGGCCGGCTGAGACCCAGTACTTC
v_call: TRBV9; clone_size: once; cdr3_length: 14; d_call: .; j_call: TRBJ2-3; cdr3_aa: CASSAYLWVDTQYF; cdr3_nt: TGTGCCAGCAGCGCCTACTTGTGGGTAGATACGCAGTATTTT
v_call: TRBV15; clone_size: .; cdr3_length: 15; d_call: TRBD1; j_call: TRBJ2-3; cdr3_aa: CATSPDRGSGDTQYF; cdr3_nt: TGTGCCACCAGTCCGGACAGGGGGTCAGGTGATACGCAGTATTTT
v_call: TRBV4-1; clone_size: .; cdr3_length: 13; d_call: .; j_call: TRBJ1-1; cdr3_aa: CASTTDDGTEAFF; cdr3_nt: TGCGCCAGCACCACCGACGACGGCACTGAAGCTTTCTTT
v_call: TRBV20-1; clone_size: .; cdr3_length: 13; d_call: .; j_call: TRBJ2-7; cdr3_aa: CSAPGRDTYEQYF; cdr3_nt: TGCAGTGCCCCCGGCAGGGACACCTACGAGCAGTACTTC
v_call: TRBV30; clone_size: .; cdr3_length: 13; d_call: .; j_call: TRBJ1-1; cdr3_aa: CAWRTAAYTEAFF; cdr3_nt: TGTGCCTGGAGGACAGCGGCGTACACTGAAGCTTTCTTT
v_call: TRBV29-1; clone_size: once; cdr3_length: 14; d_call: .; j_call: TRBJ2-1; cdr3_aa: CSVDAGGANNEQFF; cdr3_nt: TGCAGCGTTGACGCCGGGGGAGCCAACAATGAGCAGTTCTTC
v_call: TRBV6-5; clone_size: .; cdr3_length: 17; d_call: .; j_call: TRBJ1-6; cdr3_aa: CASSYWLGPGNGSPLHF; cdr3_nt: TGTGCCAGCAGTTACTGGTTGGGACCCGGGAATGGTTCACCCCTCCACTTT
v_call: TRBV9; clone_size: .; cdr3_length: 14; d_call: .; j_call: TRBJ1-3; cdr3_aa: CASSVGHAGNTIYF; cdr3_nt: TGTGCCAGCAGCGTAGGGCATGCTGGAAACACCATATATTTT
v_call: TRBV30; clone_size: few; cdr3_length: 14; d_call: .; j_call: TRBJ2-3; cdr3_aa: CAWNRGAGTDTQYF; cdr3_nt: TGTGCCTGGAACCGAGGGGCAGGCACAGATACGCAGTATTTT
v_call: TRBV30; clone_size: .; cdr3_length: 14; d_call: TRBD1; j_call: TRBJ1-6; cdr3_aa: CAWSATGGHSPLHF; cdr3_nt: TGTGCCTGGAGTGCGACAGGGGGCCATTCACCCCTCCACTTT
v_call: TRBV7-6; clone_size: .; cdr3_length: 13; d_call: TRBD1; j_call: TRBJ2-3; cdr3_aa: CASGTGGTDTQYF; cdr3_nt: TGTGCCTCCGGGACAGGGGGCACAGACACGCAGTATTTT
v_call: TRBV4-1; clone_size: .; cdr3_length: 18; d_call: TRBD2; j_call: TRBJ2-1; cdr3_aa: CASSGLAGGPMRGNEQFF; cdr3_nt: TGCGCCAGCAGCGGGCTAGCGGGGGGCCCGATGAGAGGGAATGAGCAGTTCTTC
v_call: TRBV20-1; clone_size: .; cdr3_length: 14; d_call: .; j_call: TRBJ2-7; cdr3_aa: CSARDYSGHYEQYF; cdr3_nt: TGCAGTGCTAGAGATTATTCCGGACACTACGAGCAGTACTTC
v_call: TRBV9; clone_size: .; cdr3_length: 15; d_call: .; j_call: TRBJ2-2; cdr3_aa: CASSPPWRNTGELFF; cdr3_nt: TGTGCCAGCAGCCCACCTTGGAGGAACACCGGGGAGCTGTTTTTT
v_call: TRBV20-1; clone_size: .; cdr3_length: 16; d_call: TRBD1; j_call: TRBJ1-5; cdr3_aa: CSAATGGLLGNQPQHF; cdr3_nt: TGCAGTGCCGCGACAGGGGGCTTGTTAGGCAATCAGCCCCAGCATTTT
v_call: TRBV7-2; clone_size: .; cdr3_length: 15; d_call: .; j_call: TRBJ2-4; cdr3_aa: CASSQGNPAKNIQYF; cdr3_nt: TGTGCCAGCAGCCAGGGGAATCCGGCCAAAAACATTCAGTACTTC
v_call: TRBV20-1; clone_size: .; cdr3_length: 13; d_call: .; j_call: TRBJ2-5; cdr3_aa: CSASASPRETQYF; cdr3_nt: TGCAGTGCTTCGGCCTCCCCGCGAGAGACCCAGTACTTC
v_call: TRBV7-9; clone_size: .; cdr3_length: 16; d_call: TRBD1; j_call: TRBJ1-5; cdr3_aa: CASSLATTGNSQPQHF; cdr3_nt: TGTGCCAGCAGCTTAGCCACGACAGGGAATAGTCAGCCCCAGCATTTT
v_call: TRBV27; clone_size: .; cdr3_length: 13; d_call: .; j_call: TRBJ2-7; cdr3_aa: CASSLSTSGEQYF; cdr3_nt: TGTGCCAGCAGTTTATCGACCTCGGGGGAGCAGTACTTC
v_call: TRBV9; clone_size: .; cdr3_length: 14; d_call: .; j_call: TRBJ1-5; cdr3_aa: CASSEGRDNQPQHF; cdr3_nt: TGTGCCAGCAGCGAGGGCAGGGACAATCAGCCCCAGCATTTT
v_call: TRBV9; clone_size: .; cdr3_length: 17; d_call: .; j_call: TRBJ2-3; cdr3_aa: CASSVGREAQTTDTQYF; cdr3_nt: TGTGCCAGCAGCGTAGGTCGGGAAGCGCAGACCACAGATACGCAGTATTTT
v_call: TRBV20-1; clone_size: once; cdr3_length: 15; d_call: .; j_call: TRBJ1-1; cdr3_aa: CSARNVEGGLGEAFF; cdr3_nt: TGCAGTGCTAGAAACGTGGAGGGAGGGCTCGGTGAAGCTTTCTTT
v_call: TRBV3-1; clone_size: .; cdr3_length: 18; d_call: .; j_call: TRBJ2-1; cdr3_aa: CASSQGNDAGRSYNEQFF; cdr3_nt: TGTGCCAGCAGCCAAGGAAACGACGCAGGTCGCTCCTACAATGAGCAGTTCTTC
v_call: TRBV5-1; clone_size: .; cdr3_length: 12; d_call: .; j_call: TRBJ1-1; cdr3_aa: CASHGQNTEAFF; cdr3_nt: TGCGCCAGTCATGGGCAGAACACTGAAGCTTTCTTT
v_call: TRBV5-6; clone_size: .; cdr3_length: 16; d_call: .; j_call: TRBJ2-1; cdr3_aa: CASSLFGAEGLNEQFF; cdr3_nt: TGTGCCAGCAGCTTGTTCGGGGCAGAAGGCCTCAATGAGCAGTTCTTC
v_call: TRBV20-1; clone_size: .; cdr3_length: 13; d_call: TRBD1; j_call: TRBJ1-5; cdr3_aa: CSVGDRSNQPQHF; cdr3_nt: TGCAGTGTCGGGGACAGATCCAATCAGCCCCAGCATTTT
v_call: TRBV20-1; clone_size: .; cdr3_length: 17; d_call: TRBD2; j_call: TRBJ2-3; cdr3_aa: CSAGSGVAGASTDTQYF; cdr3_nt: TGCAGTGCTGGCAGCGGGGTAGCGGGGGCTAGCACAGATACGCAGTATTTT
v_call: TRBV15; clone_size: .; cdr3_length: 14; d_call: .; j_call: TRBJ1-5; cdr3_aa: CATGEGGGNQPQHF; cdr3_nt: TGTGCCACCGGGGAAGGAGGAGGCAATCAGCCCCAGCATTTT
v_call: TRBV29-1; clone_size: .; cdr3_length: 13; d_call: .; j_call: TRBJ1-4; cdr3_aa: CSAPLEGDEKLFF; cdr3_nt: TGCAGCGCCCCCCTTGAGGGTGACGAAAAACTGTTTTTT
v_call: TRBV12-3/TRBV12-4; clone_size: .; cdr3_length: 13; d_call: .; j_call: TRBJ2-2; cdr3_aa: CASSPGGSGELFF; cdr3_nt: TGTGCCAGCAGCCCCGGTGGGTCCGGGGAGCTGTTTTTT
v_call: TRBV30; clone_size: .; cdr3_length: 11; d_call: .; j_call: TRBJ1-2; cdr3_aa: CAWSEGGGYTF; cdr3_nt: TGTGCCTGGAGTGAAGGAGGTGGCTACACCTTC
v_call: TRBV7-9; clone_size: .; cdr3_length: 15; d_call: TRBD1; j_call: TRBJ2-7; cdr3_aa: CASSITAGTDYEQYF; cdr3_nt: TGTGCCAGCAGTATCACCGCCGGGACAGACTACGAGCAGTACTTC
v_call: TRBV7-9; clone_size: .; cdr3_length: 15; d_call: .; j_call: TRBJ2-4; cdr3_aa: CASSFPEVAKNIQYF; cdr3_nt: TGTGCCAGCAGCTTCCCGGAGGTGGCCAAAAACATTCAGTACTTC
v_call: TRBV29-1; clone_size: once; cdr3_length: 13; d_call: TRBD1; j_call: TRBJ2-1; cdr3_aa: CSVITGTGNEQFF; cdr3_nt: TGCAGCGTTATAACCGGGACAGGAAATGAGCAGTTCTTC
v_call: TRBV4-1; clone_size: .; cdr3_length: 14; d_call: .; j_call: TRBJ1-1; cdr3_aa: CASSQEWRGAEAFF; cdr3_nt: TGCGCCAGCAGCCAAGAATGGCGAGGCGCTGAAGCTTTCTTT